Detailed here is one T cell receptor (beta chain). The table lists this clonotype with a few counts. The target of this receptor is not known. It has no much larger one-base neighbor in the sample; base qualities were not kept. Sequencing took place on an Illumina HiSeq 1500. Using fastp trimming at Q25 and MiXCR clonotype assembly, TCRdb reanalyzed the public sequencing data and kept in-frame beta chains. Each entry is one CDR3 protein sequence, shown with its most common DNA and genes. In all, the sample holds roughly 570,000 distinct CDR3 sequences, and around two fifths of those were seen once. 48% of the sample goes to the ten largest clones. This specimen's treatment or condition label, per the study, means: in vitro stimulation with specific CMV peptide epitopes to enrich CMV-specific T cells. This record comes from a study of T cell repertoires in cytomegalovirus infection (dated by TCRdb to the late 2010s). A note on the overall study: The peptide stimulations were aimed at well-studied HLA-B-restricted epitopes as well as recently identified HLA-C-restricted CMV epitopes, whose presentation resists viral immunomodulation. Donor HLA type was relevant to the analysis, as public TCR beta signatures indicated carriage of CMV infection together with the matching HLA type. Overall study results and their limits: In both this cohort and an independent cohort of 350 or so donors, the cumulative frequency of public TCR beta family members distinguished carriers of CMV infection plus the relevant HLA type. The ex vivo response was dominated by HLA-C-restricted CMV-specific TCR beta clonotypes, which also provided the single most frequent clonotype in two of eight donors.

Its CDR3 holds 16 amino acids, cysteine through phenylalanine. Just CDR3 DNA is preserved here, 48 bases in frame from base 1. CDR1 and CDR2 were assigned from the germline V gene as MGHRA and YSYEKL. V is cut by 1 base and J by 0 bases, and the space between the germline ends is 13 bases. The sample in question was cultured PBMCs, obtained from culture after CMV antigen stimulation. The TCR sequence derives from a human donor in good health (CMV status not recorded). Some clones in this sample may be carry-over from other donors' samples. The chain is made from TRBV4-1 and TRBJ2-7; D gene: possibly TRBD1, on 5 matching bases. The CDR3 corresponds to CASSQGTLMSSYEQYF. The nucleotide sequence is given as TGCGCCAGCAGCCAAGGGACACTTATGAGCTCCTACGAGCAGTACTTC.